A single sample gave rise to the 28 T cell receptor beta chains below, sequenced in a study of blood T cell repertoires in COVID-19. Sequenced by immunoSEQ multiplex PCR; TCRdb stores in-frame clones only, minus some. In the table there are about 130,000 clones, roughly 90% of which are singletons. The material sequenced was PBMCs or T cells enriched from blood (not recorded which). Source of these receptors: a woman between 50 and 59 years old who had recovered from COVID-19.

The rearrangement uses TRBV9 and TRBJ2-2, with unresolved D. This CDR3 region has 16 residues. Trimming pared 0 bases from V and 6 bases from J, leaving 15 bases between. CDR1 and CDR2 (germline): SGDLS, YYNGEE. This CDR3 reads CASSVASHPRAGELFF. The CDR3 coding sequence is TGTGCCAGCAGCGTAGCCTCTCACCCCCGGGCCGGGGAGCTGTTTTTT.

V gene TRBV5-1 combines with J gene TRBJ2-3; 8 nucleotides match TRBD2. Germline values: CDR1 SGHRS, CDR2 YFSETQ. This CDR3 region has 14 residues. Germline trimming cut 5 bases from V and 5 bases from J; bases unmatched to any gene: 7. The CDR3 loop reads CASRGEAGVDTQYF. The DNA of the CDR3 is TGCGCCAGCAGAGGGGAAGCGGGGGTAGATACGCAGTATTTT.

The CDR3 here is CASSYSGQGLSYEQYF. The CDR3 DNA reads TGTGCCAGCAGTTACTCGGGCCAGGGGCTATCCTACGAGCAGTACTTC. The V call is TRBV6-6, the J call TRBJ2-7; D is perhaps TRBD1 (6 bases). The V end was cut by 0 bases, the J end by 1 base, with 13 bases between. Germline values: CDR1 MNHNY, CDR2 SVGAGI (reference sequence). The CDR3 runs to 16 residues.

The chain has TRBV10-3 and TRBJ2-7; 12 nucleotides agree with TRBD1. Germline CDR1 reads ENHRY; CDR2 reads SYGVKD. V shed 10 bases and J 2 bases; nucleotides not matched to a gene: 9. This CDR3 region has 15 residues. CDR3: CASVMGQGATYEQYF. CDR3 sequence (DNA): TGTGCCAGCGTAATGGGACAGGGGGCCACCTACGAGCAGTACTTC.

The CDR3 spells CASSFQGPYNEQFF. The CDR3 coding sequence is TGTGCCAGCAGCTTTCAGGGCCCCTACAATGAGCAGTTCTTC. The chain combines TRBV7-9 with TRBJ2-1, with a possible D match to TRBD1 (5 bases). The CDR3 runs to 14 residues. Trimming left V 3 bases short and J 2 bases short, with 8 bases between. From germline, CDR1 is SEHNR and CDR2 FQNEAQ (reference sequence).

This sequence joins TRBV10-1 and TRBJ2-3; D not resolved. In germline, CDR1 is WNHNN, CDR2 SYGVQD (reference sequence). The length of the CDR3 is 12 residues. V was clipped by 2 bases and J by 11 bases, with 11 bases between them. CDR3: CASSEGSLLQYF. The CDR3, as DNA: TGCGCCAGCAGTGAGGGTAGCCTGCTGCAGTATTTT.

The V call is TRBV2, the J call TRBJ2-2, with D possibly being TRBD2 (5 bases). The V end lost 10 bases, the J end lost 4 bases, and 19 bases lay between the germline ends. Germline-derived CDR1 and CDR2 are SNHLY and FYNNEI. The CDR3 contains 15 residues. The CDR3 region has the DNA TGTGCCAACTCCACTACTAGTGCGGGCACCGGGGAGCTGTTTTTT. Protein sequence: CANSTTSAGTGELFF.

The V call is TRBV6-2 or TRBV6-3, the J call TRBJ1-2; D is undetermined. This CDR3 is 12 amino acids long. V was shortened by 6 bases and J by 5 bases, with 10 bases between the two germline ends. Germline V lookup: CDR1 MNHEY, CDR2 SVGEGT. The CDR3 region is CASSPREYGYTF. In DNA form, the CDR3 reads TGTGCCAGCAGCCCACGAGAATATGGCTACACCTTC.

This chain uses TRBV6-6 with TRBJ1-5, with a tentative D call TRBD1 (6 bases). Germline V gene data show CDR1 as MNHNY and CDR2 as SVGAGI (reference sequence). The CDR3 is made up of 15 amino acids. V lost 6 bases and J 1 base, leaving 13 bases between the germline ends. The chain's CDR3 is CASRPDSGSNQPQHF. CDR3 in DNA: TGTGCCAGCAGACCGGACAGCGGAAGCAATCAGCCCCAGCATTTT.

The chain combines TRBV7-8 with TRBJ2-3, with a tentative D call TRBD1 (7 bases). The CDR3 sequence is 18 residues long. Deletions cut 5 bases from V and 0 bases from J, with 21 bases between. CDR1 is SGHVS and CDR2 is FQNEAQ in the germline V gene. The CDR3 bases are TGTGCCAGCAGCCCGGGGGTCCGACAGGGCTCGAGCACAGATACGCAGTATTTT. Translating it yields CASSPGVRQGSSTDTQYF.

The table lists this clone with a few counts. V gene TRBV5-4 combines with J gene TRBJ2-3; tentative D call: TRBD2 (6 bases). From germline, CDR1 is SGHNT and CDR2 YYREEE (reference sequence). Trimming took 3 bases from V and 1 from J, leaving 18 bases between them. The CDR3 extends over 17 amino acids. Written as DNA, the CDR3 is TGTGCCAGCAGCTCCGGGGGAAGCGGGCTGGGCACAGATACGCAGTATTTT. This translates into CASSSGGSGLGTDTQYF.

The CDR3 loop reads CASSPQGAPYNSPLHF. Here the CDR3 DNA reads TGTGCCAGCAGCCCCCAGGGGGCCCCTTATAATTCACCCCTCCACTTT. The chain uses TRBV9 and TRBJ1-6, with 8 bases identical to TRBD1. The CDR3 consists of 16 residues. Germline-derived CDR1 and CDR2 are SGDLS and YYNGEE. V lost 4 bases, J lost 4 bases, and 7 bases stayed unmatched.

The V and J genes are TRBV19 and TRBJ1-1; possible D gene TRBD1, 6 bases. Germline V CDR1 and CDR2: LNHDA, SQIVND (reference sequence). The CDR3 loop spans 15 amino acids. The V end lost 7 bases, the J end lost 6 bases, and 21 bases lay between the germline ends. CDR3 in DNA: TGTGCCAGTACCTCCCGGGCGGCAGGGGTGGCTGAAGCTTTCTTT. It is translated as CASTSRAAGVAEAFF.

In this sample, this clone turned up once. The J gene is TRBJ2-2, the V gene TRBV7-8, with 12 bases lining up with TRBD2. V shed 5 bases, J shed 0 bases, and the junction held 16 bases outside the gene matches. In germline, CDR1 is SGHVS, CDR2 FQNEAQ. This CDR3 has 21 residues. Written as DNA, the CDR3 is TGTGCCAGCAGCCCACGGGTTGGTCTAGCGGGGGGGTTCGCGAACACCGGGGAGCTGTTTTTT. It translates to CASSPRVGLAGGFANTGELFF.

The CDR3 nucleotides read TGCAGTGCTAGTTCAGGGGGAACTACTATAAGTGGTTCACCCCTCCACTTT. The encoded protein is CSASSGGTTISGSPLHF. The V call is TRBV20-1, the J call TRBJ1-6, with 7 bases matching TRBD1. Germline assignment: CDR1 DFQATT and CDR2 SNEGSKA (reference sequence). The CDR3 extends over 17 amino acids. V was pared by 3 bases and J by 9 bases, with 17 bases of the junction left unmatched.

The gene calls are TRBV7-9 and TRBJ1-4; D is unclear. Trimming took off 5 bases at V and 0 bases at J, with 10 bases between the two ends. Germline lookup yields CDR1 SEHNR and CDR2 FQNEAQ (reference sequence). CDR3 length equals 15 residues. The CDR3 sequence: CASSAARATNEKLFF. The CDR3 bases are TGTGCCAGCAGCGCCGCCCGAGCAACTAATGAAAAACTGTTTTTT.

The V and J genes are TRBV6-5 and TRBJ1-1; D ambiguous. Trimming shortened V by 6 bases and J by 4 bases, and 15 bases separated the two germline ends. The CDR3 is 14 residues long. Germline V gene data show CDR1 as MNHEY and CDR2 as SVGAGI. The CDR3 region has the DNA TGTGCCAGCAGAATTTTGGTCGAGAGCACTGAAGCTTTCTTT. Its translation is CASRILVESTEAFF.

The rearrangement uses TRBV5-4 and TRBJ1-3; a weak D match, TRBD1 (5 bases). Germline loops: CDR1 SGHNT, CDR2 YYREEE (reference sequence). Trimming took 0 bases from V and 1 from J, leaving 5 bases between them. This CDR3 has 14 amino acids. The chain's CDR3 is CASSLAGSGNTIYF. The CDR3 DNA is TGTGCCAGCAGCTTGGCAGGGTCTGGAAACACCATATATTTT.

The chain combines TRBV18 with TRBJ1-1, with D hard to call. Germline V CDR1 and CDR2: KGHSH, LQKENI. With 4 bases removed from V and 1 base from J, the gap between germline ends came to 10 bases. This CDR3 region has 14 residues. This CDR3 is CASSQIPTNTEAFF. Written as DNA, the CDR3 is TGTGCCAGCTCACAAATACCTACGAACACTGAAGCTTTCTTT. The variable domain in full, with the rest retrieved from reference TRBV18 and TRBJ1-1, is NAGVMQNPRHLVRRRGQEARLRCSPMKGHSHVYWYRQLPEEGLKFMVYLQKENIIDESGMPKERFSAEFPKEGPSILRIQQVVRGDSAAYFCASSQIPTNTEAFFGQGTRLTVV.

This chain uses TRBV6-5 with TRBJ1-3; 10 positions agree with TRBD1. Germline CDR1 is MNHEY and CDR2 is SVGAGI. Germline trimming cut 6 bases from V and 4 bases from J; bases unmatched to any gene: 6. The CDR3 spans 15 residues. CDR3 bases: TGTGCCAGCAGGCCCGACAGGGGGCCCGGAAACACCATATATTTT. Translating gives CASRPDRGPGNTIYF.

V is TRBV18 and J is TRBJ1-5; possibly TRBD1 for D (6 bases). Germline assignment: CDR1 KGHSH and CDR2 LQKENI. The ends were cut back, 6 bases at V and 4 bases at J, with 10 bases in the middle. This CDR3 comprises 13 residues. CDR3 sequence (DNA): TGTGCCAGCTCTCGGACAGAAAATCAGCCCCAGCATTTT. It is translated as CASSRTENQPQHF.

The rearrangement uses TRBV11-2 and TRBJ1-6, with TRBD1 matching over 7 bases. The trim removed 5 bases at V and 4 bases at J, leaving 2 bases unmatched. Germline V lookup: CDR1 SGHAT, CDR2 FQNNGV. This CDR3 spans 14 amino acids. The CDR3 nucleotides are TGTGCCAGCAGCCTGGGACAGTATAATTCACCCCTCCACTTT. It specifies CASSLGQYNSPLHF. The full variable domain, rest sourced from reference TRBV11-2 and TRBJ1-6, is EAGVAQSPRYKIIEKRQSVAFWCNPISGHATLYWYQQILGQGPKLLIQFQNNGVVDDSQLPKDRFSAERLKGVDSTLKIQPAKLEDSAVYLCASSLGQYNSPLHFGNGTRLTVT.

The V gene is TRBV7-2, the J gene TRBJ2-3, with TRBD2 identical over 8 bases. Germline V gives CDR1 SGHTA, CDR2 FQGNSA. After removal of 1 base from V and 6 bases from J, the junction contained 9 bases not matched to a gene. CDR3 length: 16 residues. CDR3 protein: CASSLVGGGLPDTQYF. As DNA, the CDR3 is TGTGCCAGCAGCTTAGTCGGGGGGGGGTTGCCCGATACGCAGTATTTT. The full variable domain, in which reference TRBV7-2 and TRBJ2-3 provide the parts outside the CDR3, is GAGVSQSPSNKVTEKGKDVELRCDPISGHTALYWYRQSLGQGLEFLIYFQGNSAPDKSGLPSDRFSAERTGGSVSTLTIQRTQQEDSAVYLCASSLVGGGLPDTQYFGPGTRLTVL.

This chain uses TRBV18 with TRBJ1-1; possibly TRBD1 for D (5 bases). The CDR3 sequence is 13 residues long. The germline V gene encodes CDR1 KGHSH and CDR2 LQKENI. Between the trimmed V and J ends, which lost 2 bases and 3 bases, there was a span of 7 bases. CDR3 nucleotide sequence: TGTGCCAGCTCACCAGGGGCCGACACTGAAGCTTTCTTT. It specifies CASSPGADTEAFF.

The CDR3 loop reads CAWSRGGSNEKLFF. The CDR3, as DNA: TGTGCCTGGAGTCGGGGGGGATCTAATGAAAAACTGTTTTTT. J is TRBJ1-4 and V is TRBV30; D is perhaps TRBD1 (5 bases). Germline V gene data show CDR1 as GTSNPN and CDR2 as SVGIG (reference sequence). This CDR3 has 14 residues. V lost 2 bases to trimming and J lost 3 bases, with 10 bases between them.

The chain links TRBV19 to TRBJ1-4, with 7 bases matching TRBD1. The CDR3 runs to 14 residues. J was trimmed by 5 bases and V by 5 bases; bases with no gene match: 5. Looked up from germline, CDR1 is LNHDA and CDR2 is SQIVND (reference sequence). The CDR3 here is CASSARGRNEKLFF. Written as DNA, the CDR3 is TGTGCCAGTAGTGCCAGGGGGAGGAATGAAAAACTGTTTTTT.

This rearrangement joins TRBV9 to TRBJ2-1; D is perhaps TRBD1 (6 bases). Germline-derived CDR1 and CDR2 are SGDLS and YYNGEE. V was clipped by 0 bases and J by 8 bases, with 12 bases between them. This CDR3 contains 14 residues. DNA of the CDR3: TGTGCCAGCAGCGTAGATGGGACAATCGATGAGCAGTTCTTC. This codes for CASSVDGTIDEQFF.

The CDR3 DNA sequence: TGTGCCAGCAGCTCCGGGACAGGACTAGCTAACTATGGCTACACCTTC. Encoded protein: CASSSGTGLANYGYTF. The chain is built from TRBV5-6 and TRBJ1-2, with TRBD1 matching 8 bases. This CDR3 is 16 amino acids long. V gave up 3 bases and J gave up 0 bases; unmatched junction bases: 7. Per germline, CDR1 SGHDT and CDR2 YYEEEE.